This passage covers 4 T cell receptor beta chains from one sample sequenced in a study of cytomegalovirus exposure and HLA in healthy donors. A multiplex PCR was run with 60 Vbeta primers and 13 Jbeta primers. Assay: immunoSEQ multiplex PCR; the TCRdb copy retains only in-frame clones and omits some. The data show 100,000 to 150,000 clones, around 73% seen once. Sequenced material: PBMCs. Source of these receptors: a female donor in good health and CMV-seronegative.

This clone was observed a single time. This chain connects TRBV20-1 to TRBJ2-1, with TRBD2 identical over 7 bases. Looked up from germline, CDR1 is DFQATT and CDR2 is SNEGSKA (reference sequence). After removal of 5 bases from V and 6 bases from J, the junction contained 1 base not matched to a gene. This CDR3 contains 11 residues. CDR3 in amino acids: CSAAGVNEQFF. In DNA form, the CDR3 reads TGCAGTGCTGCGGGAGTCAATGAGCAGTTCTTC.

V gene TRBV28 combines with J gene TRBJ2-7; D is perhaps TRBD1 (6 bases). There are 14 residues in the CDR3. Deletions cut 6 bases from V and 3 bases from J, with 15 bases between. The germline CDR1 and CDR2 sequences are MDHEN and SYDVKM. CDR3 protein: CASSQKTGNYEQYF. In nucleotides, the CDR3 is TGTGCCAGCAGCCAGAAAACAGGGAACTACGAGCAGTACTTC.

The chain joins TRBV5-8 to TRBJ1-2; D not certain. Germline CDR1 and CDR2: SGHTS and YDEGEE. Between the trimmed V and J ends, which lost 4 bases and 9 bases, there was a span of 16 bases. This CDR3 is 13 amino acids long. CDR3 DNA: TGTGCCAGCAGCCGCGGACTTGAGAGTAGCTACACCTTC. Translated: CASSRGLESSYTF.

This clone was detected a few times. The chain recombines TRBV5-4 with TRBJ1-1, with 8 nucleotides matching TRBD1. J gave up 0 bases and V 4 bases, and 5 bases lay outside the gene matches. This CDR3 is 15 amino acids long. CDR1 is SGHNT, CDR2 YYREEE, per germline (reference sequence). CDR3 amino acids: CASSPRQGMNTEAFF. Here the CDR3 DNA reads TGTGCCAGCAGCCCGAGACAGGGGATGAACACTGAAGCTTTCTTT.